This entry describes one T cell receptor (beta chain). Germline V gene lookup returns CDR1 LNHDA and CDR2 SQIVND (reference sequence). The CDR3 consists of 16 residues. The V gene end was trimmed by 1 base and the J gene end by 4 bases; junction bases not matched to a gene: 5. The source of the sample is a study of shared clonotypes between healthy human individuals. Only in-frame clones appear in the TCRdb table, and some are missing; sequencing was by immunoSEQ multiplex PCR. The sample shows approximately 530,000 clones, 90% to 97% of them seen only once. The sequenced sample was naive CD4+ T cells sorted from blood. The subset: CD45RA+ positively selected. The receptor was isolated from a woman aged 25 to 39 in good health. This chain joins TRBV19 and TRBJ1-5, with 9 bases fitting TRBD1. The CDR3 region has the DNA TGTGCCAGTAGTATAGGGGGGACAGGGCTAAATCAGCCCCAGCATTTT. Amino acid sequence: CASSIGGTGLNQPQHF.